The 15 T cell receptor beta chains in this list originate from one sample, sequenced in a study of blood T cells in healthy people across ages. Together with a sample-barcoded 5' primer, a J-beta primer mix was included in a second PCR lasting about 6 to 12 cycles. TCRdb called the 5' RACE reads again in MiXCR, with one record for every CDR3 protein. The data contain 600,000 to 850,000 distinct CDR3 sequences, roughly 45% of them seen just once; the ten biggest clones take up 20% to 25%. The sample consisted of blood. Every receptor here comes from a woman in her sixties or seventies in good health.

CDR3 nucleotide sequence: TGCAGCGTTGAAAGGAAGGGGGTCGACCGTAATGAGCAGTTCTTC. Its protein is CSVERKGVDRNEQFF. The chain links TRBV29-1 to TRBJ2-1; tentative D call: TRBD1 (6 bases). V lost 2 bases to trimming and J lost 7 bases, with 18 bases between them. The CDR3 has 15 residues. Looked up from germline, CDR1 is SQVTM and CDR2 is ANQGSEA.

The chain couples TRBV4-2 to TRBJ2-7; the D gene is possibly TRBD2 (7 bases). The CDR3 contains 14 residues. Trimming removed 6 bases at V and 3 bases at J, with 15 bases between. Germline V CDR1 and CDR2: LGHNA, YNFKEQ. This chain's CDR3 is CASRRGGGDYEQYF. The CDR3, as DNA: TGTGCCAGCAGGAGAGGAGGGGGGGACTACGAGCAGTACTTC.

CDR3 bases: TGTGCCAGCAGTGCTAGCGGGGGGGCCAATGAGCAGTACTTC. It encodes CASSASGGANEQYF. The chain links TRBV6-4 to TRBJ2-5; TRBD2 matches at 12 bases. Germline lookup yields CDR1 MRHNA and CDR2 SNTAGT. This CDR3 region has 14 residues. J was trimmed by 11 bases and V by 4 bases; bases with no gene match: 8.

CDR3 region: CASSVVGDSNQPQHF. CDR3 bases: TGTGCCAGCAGCGTAGTAGGGGACAGCAATCAGCCCCAGCATTTT. This chain joins TRBV7-2 and TRBJ1-5, with D perhaps TRBD1 (5 bases). In germline, CDR1 is SGHTA, CDR2 FQGNSA. This CDR3 region has 15 residues. Trimming removed 5 bases from V and 1 base from J, with 12 bases in between.

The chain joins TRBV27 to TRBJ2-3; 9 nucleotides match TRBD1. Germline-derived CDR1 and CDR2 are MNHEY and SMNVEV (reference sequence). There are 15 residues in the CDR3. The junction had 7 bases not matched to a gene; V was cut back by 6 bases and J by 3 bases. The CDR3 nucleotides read TGTGCCAGCAGCCTCCGGGACAGGGCGACAGATACGCAGTATTTT. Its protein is CASSLRDRATDTQYF.

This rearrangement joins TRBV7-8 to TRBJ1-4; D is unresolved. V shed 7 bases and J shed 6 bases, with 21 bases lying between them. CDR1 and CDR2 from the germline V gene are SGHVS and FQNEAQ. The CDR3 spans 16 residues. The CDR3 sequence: CASTNRGNSRDEKLFF. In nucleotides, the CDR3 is TGTGCCAGCACCAATAGAGGAAACAGCAGAGATGAAAAACTGTTTTTT.

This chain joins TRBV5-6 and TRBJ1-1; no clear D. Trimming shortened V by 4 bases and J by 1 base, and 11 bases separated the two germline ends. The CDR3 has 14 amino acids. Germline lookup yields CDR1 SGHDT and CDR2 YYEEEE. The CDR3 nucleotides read TGTGCCAGCAGCCTCGGCGCCCCGAACACTGAAGCTTTCTTT. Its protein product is CASSLGAPNTEAFF.

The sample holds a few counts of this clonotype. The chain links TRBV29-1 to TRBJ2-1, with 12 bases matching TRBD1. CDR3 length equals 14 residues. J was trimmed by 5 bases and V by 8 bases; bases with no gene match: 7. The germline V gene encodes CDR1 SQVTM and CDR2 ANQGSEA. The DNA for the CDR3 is TGCAGCACGCCGGGACAGGGGGCGGACAATGAGCAGTTCTTC. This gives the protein CSTPGQGADNEQFF.

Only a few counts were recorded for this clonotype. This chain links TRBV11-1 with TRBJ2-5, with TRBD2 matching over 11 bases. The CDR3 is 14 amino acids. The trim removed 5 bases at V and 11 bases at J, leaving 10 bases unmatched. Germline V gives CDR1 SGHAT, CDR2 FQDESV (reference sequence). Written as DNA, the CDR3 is TGTGCCAGCAGCGTGGGACTAGCGGCCGCGGAGCAGTACTTC. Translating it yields CASSVGLAAAEQYF.

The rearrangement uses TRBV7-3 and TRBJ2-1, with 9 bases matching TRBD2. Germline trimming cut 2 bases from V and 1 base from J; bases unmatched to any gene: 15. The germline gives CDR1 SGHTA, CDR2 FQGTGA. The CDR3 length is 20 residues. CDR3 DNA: TGTGCCAGCAGCTTAGTCCCCCCCGGTAGCGGGAGAGAGTCCTACAATGAGCAGTTCTTC. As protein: CASSLVPPGSGRESYNEQFF.

The CDR3 DNA follows: TGTGCCAGCAGCAGCTATGGCAATCAGCCCCAGCATTTT. Translation: CASSSYGNQPQHF. This chain links TRBV5-6 with TRBJ1-5; D is ambiguous. This CDR3 comprises 13 residues. Germline V lookup: CDR1 SGHDT, CDR2 YYEEEE. The V and J ends lost 4 bases and 2 bases respectively, with 7 bases between them.

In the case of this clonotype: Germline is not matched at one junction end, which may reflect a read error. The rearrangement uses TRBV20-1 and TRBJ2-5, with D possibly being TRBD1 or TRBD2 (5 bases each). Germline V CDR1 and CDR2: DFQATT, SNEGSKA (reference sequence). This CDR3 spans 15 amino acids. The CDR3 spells CSAGDRGVSGETQYF. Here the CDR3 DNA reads TGCAGTGCTGGAGATCGAGGGGTGTCAGGGGAGACCCAGTACTTC.

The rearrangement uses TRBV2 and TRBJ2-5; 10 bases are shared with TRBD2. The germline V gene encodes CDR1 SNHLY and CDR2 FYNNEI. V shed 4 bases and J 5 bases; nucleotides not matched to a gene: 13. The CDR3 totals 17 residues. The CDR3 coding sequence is TGTGCCAGCAGTGGGCTTGAGCGGGGGGGCTTATTGGAGACCCAGTACTTC. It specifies CASSGLERGGLLETQYF.

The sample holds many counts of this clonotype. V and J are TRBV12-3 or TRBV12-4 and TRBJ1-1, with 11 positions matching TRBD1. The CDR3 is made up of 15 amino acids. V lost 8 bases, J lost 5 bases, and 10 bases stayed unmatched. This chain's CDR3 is CASRGTGGWDTEAFF. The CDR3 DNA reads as TGTGCCAGCCGGGGGACAGGGGGATGGGATACTGAAGCTTTCTTT.

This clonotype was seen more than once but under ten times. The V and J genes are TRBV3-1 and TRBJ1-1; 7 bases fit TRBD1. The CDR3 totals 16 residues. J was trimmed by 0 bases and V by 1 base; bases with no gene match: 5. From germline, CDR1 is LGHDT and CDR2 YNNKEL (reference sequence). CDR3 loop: CASSQGRTGMNTEAFF. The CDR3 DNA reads TGTGCCAGCAGCCAAGGCCGGACAGGCATGAACACTGAAGCTTTCTTT.